The 5 T cell receptor beta chains below were found in one sample sequenced in a study of T cell responses to AZD1222 COVID-19 vaccine. Sequenced by immunoSEQ multiplex PCR; TCRdb stores in-frame clones only, minus some. The sample shows about 150,000 clones, around 90% of them seen only once. The sequenced sample was peripheral blood, obtained on day 0 of AZD1222 vaccination. Receptors were obtained from an adult in good health.

The chain carries TRBV3-1 (or the pseudogene TRBV3-2) and TRBJ2-1, with D uncertain. Germline V gene data show CDR1 as LGHDT and CDR2 as YNNKEL (reference sequence). Trimming stripped 5 bases from V and 10 bases from J, with 12 bases between. The CDR3 loop spans 12 amino acids. CDR3 in DNA: TGTGCCAGCAGCTTCGGACGGATGGAGCAGTTCTTC. Its translation is CASSFGRMEQFF.

In this sample, this clone turned up once. This chain connects TRBV28 to TRBJ2-2, with D unresolved. This CDR3 has 14 residues. V gave up 8 bases and J gave up 7 bases, with 17 bases separating them. Germline values: CDR1 MDHEN, CDR2 SYDVKM. The CDR3 DNA is TGTGCCAGCGTCCCCGGTCCTGGGAACGGGGAGCTGTTTTTT. Translating gives CASVPGPGNGELFF.

This chain connects TRBV24-1 to TRBJ2-1, with TRBD2 identical over 9 bases. This CDR3 has 18 amino acids. Germline V gives CDR1 KGHDR, CDR2 SFDVKD. V shed 4 bases and J 8 bases; nucleotides not matched to a gene: 17. The CDR3 region is CATSDPLPTSGDRDEQFF. In DNA form, the CDR3 reads TGTGCCACCAGTGACCCCCTGCCGACTAGCGGCGATAGGGATGAGCAGTTCTTC.

V is TRBV19 and J is TRBJ1-4; 10 bases are shared with TRBD1. The CDR3 has 14 amino acids. Germline V gives CDR1 LNHDA, CDR2 SQIVND (reference sequence). The CDR3 here is CASGTGDPNEKLFF. Written as DNA, the CDR3 is TGTGCGTCGGGGACAGGGGACCCTAATGAAAAACTGTTTTTT.

The chain uses TRBV12-5 and TRBJ2-7; 10 bases match TRBD2. CDR1 LGHNT and CDR2 FRNRAP come from the germline V gene. The CDR3 length is 17 residues. The junction had 13 bases not matched to a gene; V was cut back by 7 bases and J by 1 base. The CDR3 sequence: CASATSRGTSVSYEQYF. CDR3 sequence (DNA): TGTGCTAGTGCCACCTCCCGGGGGACTAGCGTTTCCTACGAGCAGTACTTC.